This T cell receptor beta chain derives from a study of early T cells in non-severe SARS-CoV-2 infection. Study results and limitations: Matches to VDJdb favored anti-spike CD8 responses and missed private and CD4 specificities.

TCRdb re-called the 5' RACE reads through MiXCR, storing one row per CDR3 protein. The sample lists just under 85,000 distinct CDR3 sequences, under 11% occurring once. Comments on this clonotype: Its target is unknown.

The length of the CDR3 is 16 residues. Trimming pared 8 bases from V and 0 bases from J, leaving 18 bases between. CDR1 MNHEY and CDR2 SMNVEV come from the germline V gene (reference sequence). The sample was whole blood, taken at baseline. This TCR came from an adult who was a healthcare worker with PCR-confirmed SARS-CoV-2 infection or an uninfected control (not recorded which). The gene calls are TRBV27 and TRBJ2-3, with D uncertain. CDR3 DNA: TGTGCCAGCCGTGAATTCACTCGAATAAGCACAGATACGCAGTATTTT. The encoded protein is CASREFTRISTDTQYF.